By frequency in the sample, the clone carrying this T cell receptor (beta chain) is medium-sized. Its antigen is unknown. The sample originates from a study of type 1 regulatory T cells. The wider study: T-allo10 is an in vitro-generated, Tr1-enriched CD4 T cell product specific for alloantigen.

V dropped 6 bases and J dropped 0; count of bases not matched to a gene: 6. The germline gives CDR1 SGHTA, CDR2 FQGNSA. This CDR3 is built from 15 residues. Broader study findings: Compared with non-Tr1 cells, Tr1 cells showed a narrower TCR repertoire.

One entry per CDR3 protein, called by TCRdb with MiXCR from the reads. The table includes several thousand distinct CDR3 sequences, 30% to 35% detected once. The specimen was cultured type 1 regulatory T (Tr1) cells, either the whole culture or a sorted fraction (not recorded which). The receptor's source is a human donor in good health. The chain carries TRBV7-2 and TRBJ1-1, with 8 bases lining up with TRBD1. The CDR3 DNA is TGTGCCAGCAGTTCCCGGACAGGGATGAACACTGAAGCTTTCTTT. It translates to CASSSRTGMNTEAFF.